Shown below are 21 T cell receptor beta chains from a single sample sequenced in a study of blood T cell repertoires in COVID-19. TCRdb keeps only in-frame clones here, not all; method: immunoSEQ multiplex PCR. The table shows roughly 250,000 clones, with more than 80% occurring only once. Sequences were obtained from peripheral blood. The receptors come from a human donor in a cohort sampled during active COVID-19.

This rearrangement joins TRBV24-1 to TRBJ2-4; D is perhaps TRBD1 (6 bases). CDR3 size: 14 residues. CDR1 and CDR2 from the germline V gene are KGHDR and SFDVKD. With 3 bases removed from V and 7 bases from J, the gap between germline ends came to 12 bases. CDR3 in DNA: TGTGCCACCAGTGATCCGTGGCAGGGGAACATTCAGTACTTC. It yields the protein CATSDPWQGNIQYF.

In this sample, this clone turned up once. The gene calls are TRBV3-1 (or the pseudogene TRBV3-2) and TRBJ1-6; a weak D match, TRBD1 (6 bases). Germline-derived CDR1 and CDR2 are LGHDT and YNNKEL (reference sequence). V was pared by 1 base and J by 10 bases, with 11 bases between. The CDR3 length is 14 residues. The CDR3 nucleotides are TGTGCCAGCAGCCAAGTGGCAGGGGCATCACCCCTCCACTTT. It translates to CASSQVAGASPLHF.

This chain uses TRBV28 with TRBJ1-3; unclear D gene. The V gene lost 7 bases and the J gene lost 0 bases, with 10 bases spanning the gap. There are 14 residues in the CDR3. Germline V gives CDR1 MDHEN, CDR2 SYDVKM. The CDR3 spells CASTSPGSGNTIYF. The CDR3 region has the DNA TGTGCCAGCACCTCGCCGGGCTCTGGAAACACCATATATTTT.

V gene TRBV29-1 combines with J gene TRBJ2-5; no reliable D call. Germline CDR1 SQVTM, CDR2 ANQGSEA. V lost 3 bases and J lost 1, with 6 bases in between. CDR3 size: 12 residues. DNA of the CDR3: TGCAGCGTTGACCCTCCCCAAGAGACCCAGTACTTC. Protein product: CSVDPPQETQYF.

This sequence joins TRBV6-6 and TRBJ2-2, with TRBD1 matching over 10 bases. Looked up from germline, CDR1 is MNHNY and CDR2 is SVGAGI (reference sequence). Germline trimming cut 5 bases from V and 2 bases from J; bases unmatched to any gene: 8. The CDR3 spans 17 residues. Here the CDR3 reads CASSPTWTGGNTGELFF. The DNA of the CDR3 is TGTGCCAGCAGTCCCACCTGGACAGGGGGAAACACCGGGGAGCTGTTTTTT.

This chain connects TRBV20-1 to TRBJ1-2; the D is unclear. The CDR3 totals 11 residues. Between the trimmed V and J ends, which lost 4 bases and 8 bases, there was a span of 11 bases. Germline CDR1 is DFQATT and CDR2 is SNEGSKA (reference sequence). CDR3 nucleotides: TGCAGTGCTACAGGAACTTGGGGCTACACCTTC. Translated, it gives CSATGTWGYTF.

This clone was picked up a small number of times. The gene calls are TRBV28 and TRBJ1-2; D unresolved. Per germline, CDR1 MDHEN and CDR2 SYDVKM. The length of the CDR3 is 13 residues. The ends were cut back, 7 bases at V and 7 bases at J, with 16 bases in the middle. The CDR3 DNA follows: TGTGCCAGCACTGCCGTCCCCGCCGGTGGCTACACCTTC. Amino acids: CASTAVPAGGYTF.

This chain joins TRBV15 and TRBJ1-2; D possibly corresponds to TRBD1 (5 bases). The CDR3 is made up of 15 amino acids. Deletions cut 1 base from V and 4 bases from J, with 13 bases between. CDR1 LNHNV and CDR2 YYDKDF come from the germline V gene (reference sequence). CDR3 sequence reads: CATSRGGGRAYGYTF. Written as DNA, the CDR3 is TGTGCCACCAGCAGAGGTGGGGGGAGGGCCTATGGCTACACCTTC.

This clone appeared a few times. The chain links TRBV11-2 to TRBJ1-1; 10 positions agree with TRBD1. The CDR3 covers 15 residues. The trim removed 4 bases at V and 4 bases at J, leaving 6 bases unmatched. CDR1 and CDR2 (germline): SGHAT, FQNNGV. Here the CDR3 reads CASSSQTGGVTEAFF. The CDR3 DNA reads TGTGCCAGCAGCTCTCAGACAGGGGGCGTCACTGAAGCTTTCTTT.

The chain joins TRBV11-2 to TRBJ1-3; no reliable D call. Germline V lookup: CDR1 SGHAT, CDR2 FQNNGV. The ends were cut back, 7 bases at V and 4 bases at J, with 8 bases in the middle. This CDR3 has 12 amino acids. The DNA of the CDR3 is TGTGCCAGCAATCAACAGGGAAACACCATATATTTT. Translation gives CASNQQGNTIYF.

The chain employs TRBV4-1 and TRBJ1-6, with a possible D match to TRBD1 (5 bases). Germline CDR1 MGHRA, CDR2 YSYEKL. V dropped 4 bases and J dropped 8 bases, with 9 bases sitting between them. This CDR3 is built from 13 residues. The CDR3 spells CASSPTGDSPLHF. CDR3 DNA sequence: TGCGCCAGCAGCCCCACAGGCGATTCACCCCTCCACTTT.

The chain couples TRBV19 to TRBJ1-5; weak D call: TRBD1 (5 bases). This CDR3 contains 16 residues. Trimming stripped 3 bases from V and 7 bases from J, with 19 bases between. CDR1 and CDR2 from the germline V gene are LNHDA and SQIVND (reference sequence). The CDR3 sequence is CASSMFSGVSGQPQHF. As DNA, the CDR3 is TGTGCCAGTAGTATGTTTTCGGGGGTCTCGGGGCAGCCCCAGCATTTT.

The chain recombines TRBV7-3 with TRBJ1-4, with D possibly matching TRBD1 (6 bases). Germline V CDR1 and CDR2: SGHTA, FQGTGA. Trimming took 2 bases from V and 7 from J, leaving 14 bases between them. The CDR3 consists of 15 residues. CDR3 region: CASSLGGSRGEKLFF. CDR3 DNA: TGTGCCAGCAGCTTAGGGGGCAGCCGGGGTGAAAAACTGTTTTTT. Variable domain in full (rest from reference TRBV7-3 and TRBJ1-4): GAGVSQTPSNKVTEKGKYVELRCDPISGHTALYWYRQSLGQGPEFLIYFQGTGAADDSGLPNDRFFAVRPEGSVSTLKIQRTERGDSAVYLCASSLGGSRGEKLFFGSGTQLSVL.

CDR3 sequence reads: CASSLQEGVGYTF. As DNA, the CDR3 is TGTGCCAGCAGCTTGCAAGAGGGAGTCGGCTACACCTTC. The chain recombines TRBV11-2 with TRBJ1-2; D call uncertain. CDR3 length: 13 amino acids. Germline V gene sequence: CDR1 SGHAT, CDR2 FQNNGV. V was cut by 3 bases and J by 8 bases, with 13 bases left in between.

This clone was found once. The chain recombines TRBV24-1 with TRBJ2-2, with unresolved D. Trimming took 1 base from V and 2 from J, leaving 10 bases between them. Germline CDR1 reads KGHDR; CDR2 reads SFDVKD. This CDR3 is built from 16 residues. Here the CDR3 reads CATSDLTPRNTGELFF. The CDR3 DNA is TGTGCCACCAGTGATTTAACCCCGAGAAACACCGGGGAGCTGTTTTTT.

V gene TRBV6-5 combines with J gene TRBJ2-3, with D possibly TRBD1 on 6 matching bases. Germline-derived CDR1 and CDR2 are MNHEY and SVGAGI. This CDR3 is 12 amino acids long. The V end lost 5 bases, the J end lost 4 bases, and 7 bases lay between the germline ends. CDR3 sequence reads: CASSRTADTQYF. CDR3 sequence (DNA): TGTGCCAGCAGTAGGACAGCAGATACGCAGTATTTT.

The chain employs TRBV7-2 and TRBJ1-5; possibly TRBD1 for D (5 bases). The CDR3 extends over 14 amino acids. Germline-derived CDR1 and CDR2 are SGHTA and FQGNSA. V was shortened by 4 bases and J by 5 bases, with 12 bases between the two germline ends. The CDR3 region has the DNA TGTGCCAGCAGCTCCCGGGGGGTTGATCAGCCCCAGCATTTT. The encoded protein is CASSSRGVDQPQHF.

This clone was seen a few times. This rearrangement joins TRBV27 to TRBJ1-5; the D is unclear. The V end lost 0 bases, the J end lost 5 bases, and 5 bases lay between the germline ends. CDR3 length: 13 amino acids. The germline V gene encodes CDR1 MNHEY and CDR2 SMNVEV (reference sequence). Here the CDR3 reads CASSLSLDQPQHF. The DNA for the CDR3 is TGTGCCAGCAGTTTATCGTTAGATCAGCCCCAGCATTTT.

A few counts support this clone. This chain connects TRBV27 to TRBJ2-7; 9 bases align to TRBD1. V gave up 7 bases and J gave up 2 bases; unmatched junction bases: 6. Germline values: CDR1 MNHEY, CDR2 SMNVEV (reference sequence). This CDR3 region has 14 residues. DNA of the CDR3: TGTGCCAGCAAACCGGGACAGGGAGCCTACGAGCAGTACTTC. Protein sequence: CASKPGQGAYEQYF.

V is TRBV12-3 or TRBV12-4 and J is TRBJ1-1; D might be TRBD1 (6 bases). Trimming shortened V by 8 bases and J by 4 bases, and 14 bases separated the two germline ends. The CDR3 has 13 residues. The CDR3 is CASLRGQGTEAFF. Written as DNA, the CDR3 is TGTGCCAGCCTAAGGGGACAAGGCACTGAAGCTTTCTTT.

In DNA, the CDR3 is TGCAGTGCTAGTGATGAGGGGGCCCCGGGAACTGAAGCTTTCTTT. It encodes CSASDEGAPGTEAFF. This chain connects TRBV20-1 to TRBJ1-1; 7 nucleotides line up with TRBD1. Losses at the gene ends were 3 bases for V and 5 bases for J; bases not matched to a gene: 12. Germline loops: CDR1 DFQATT, CDR2 SNEGSKA (reference sequence). The CDR3 spans 15 residues.